Below, 16 T cell receptor beta chains from the same sample are listed, as sequenced in a study of HIV-infected patients and healthy controls. Roughly three months, about 14 weeks, into antiretroviral therapy, follow-up blood was collected. The repertoire came from unfractionated whole blood and reflected all unsorted peripheral T cells. Alpha and beta constant-region primers primed reverse transcription of approximately 460 ng RNA. Using multiplexing indices, alpha and beta chain libraries were generated apart by chain-specific third strand synthesis. TCRdb recomputed calls from the 5' RACE reads with MiXCR, one row per CDR3 protein. The data show over 3,500 distinct CDR3 sequences, about 27% seen once. The material sequenced was blood, taken during antiretroviral therapy. The source of these receptors is an adult with HIV infection.

V usage is TRBV6-5 and J usage is TRBJ2-2; weak D call: TRBD1 (6 bases). This CDR3 contains 13 residues. Trimming shortened V by 6 bases and J by 4 bases, and 9 bases separated the two germline ends. From germline, CDR1 is MNHEY and CDR2 SVGAGI. The CDR3 protein is CASSRGGTGELFF. In DNA form, the CDR3 reads TGTGCCAGCAGCCGAGGGGGCACCGGGGAGCTGTTTTTT.

This clonotype was recorded a few times. This sequence joins TRBV7-6 and TRBJ2-5; TRBD2 might be the D (5 bases). The CDR3 has 13 residues. CDR1 is SGHVS, CDR2 FNYEAQ, per germline. V was pared by 4 bases and J by 1 base, with 7 bases between. The CDR3 is CASSSGFQETQYF. The DNA of the CDR3 is TGTGCCAGCAGCTCGGGGTTCCAAGAGACCCAGTACTTC. Together with reference TRBV7-6 and TRBJ2-5, the CDR3 gives the full variable domain: GAGVSQSPRYKVTKRGQDVALRCDPISGHVSLYWYRQALGQGPEFLTYFNYEAQQDKSGLPNDRFSAERPEGSISTLTIQRTEQRDSAMYRCASSSGFQETQYFGPGTRLLVL.

This clonotype qualifies as medium-sized. J is TRBJ2-7 and V is TRBV20-1; D is perhaps TRBD2 (6 bases). The CDR3 runs to 15 residues. The V and J ends lost 0 bases and 0 bases respectively, with 12 bases between them. Germline V gene sequence: CDR1 DFQATT, CDR2 SNEGSKA (reference sequence). DNA of the CDR3: TGCAGTGCTAGAGATTGGGCGACTAGCTCCTACGAGCAGTACTTC. It is translated as CSARDWATSSYEQYF.

This clonotype showed up many times. The rearrangement joins TRBV2 to TRBJ1-4, with TRBD1 matching 10 bases. CDR1 and CDR2 from the germline V gene are SNHLY and FYNNEI. Trimming removed 7 bases from V and 8 bases from J; junction bases left unmatched: 7. The CDR3 has 14 amino acids. The CDR3 spells CASKGDRGREKLFF. The DNA of the CDR3 is TGTGCCAGCAAGGGGGACAGGGGACGGGAAAAACTGTTTTTT.

This clonotype has a handful of counts. The chain joins TRBV7-9 to TRBJ2-6; the D gene is possibly TRBD1 (7 bases). The CDR3 has 15 residues. V lost 5 bases and J 4 bases, leaving 12 bases between the germline ends. Germline CDR1 is SEHNR and CDR2 is FQNEAQ (reference sequence). The CDR3 here is CASSPRGEGANVLTF. CDR3 nucleotides: TGTGCCAGCAGCCCCAGGGGGGAAGGGGCCAACGTCCTGACTTTC.

The chain links TRBV5-1 to TRBJ2-3, with TRBD1 identical over 7 bases. With 4 bases clipped from V and 4 bases from J, the junction kept 3 bases outside the gene matches. The CDR3 totals 13 residues. Germline V gene data show CDR1 as SGHRS and CDR2 as YFSETQ. The CDR3 region has the DNA TGCGCCAGCAGCCGACAGGGAGCAGATACGCAGTATTTT. Translated, it gives CASSRQGADTQYF.

CDR3 sequence: CASSSDTNTGELFF. The CDR3, as DNA: TGTGCCAGCAGCTCGGACACCAACACCGGGGAGCTGTTTTTT. The rearrangement uses TRBV7-3 and TRBJ2-2; TRBD1 is a possible D gene (5 bases). There are 14 residues in the CDR3. Trimming took off 4 bases at V and 2 bases at J, with 8 bases between the two ends. Per the germline V gene, CDR1 is SGHTA and CDR2 is FQGTGA.

The chain is built from TRBV9 and TRBJ1-4; 8 nucleotides match TRBD1. From germline, CDR1 is SGDLS and CDR2 YYNGEE. V was pared by 0 bases and J by 6 bases, with 10 bases of the junction left unmatched. The CDR3 runs 17 residues. The CDR3 DNA reads as TGTGCCAGCAGCGTAGGGGACAGGCCCCCGGGGGATGAAAAACTGTTTTTT. It specifies CASSVGDRPPGDEKLFF.

Concerning this clonotype: A much larger clone lies one base from this, so it may be a read error. The chain is built from TRBV2 and TRBJ2-5; 9 bases line up with TRBD1. The CDR3 spans 15 residues. Germline lookup yields CDR1 SNHLY and CDR2 FYNNEI. The CDR3 spells CSRSGTGWMGETQYF. For the CDR3, the DNA is TGTTCCCGCTCCGGGACAGGGTGGATGGGGGAGACCCAGTACTTC.

On this clonotype: A junction end diverges from the germline sequence, so it may reflect a read error. The chain couples TRBV7-2 to TRBJ1-5; D is ambiguous. CDR3 length equals 16 residues. Germline V gene sequence: CDR1 SGHTA, CDR2 FQGNSA. The DNA for the CDR3 is TGTGCAAGCAGCTTAATTCCGGTTAATAGCAATCAGCCCAAGCATTTT. It translates to CASSLIPVNSNQPKHF.

Only a few counts were recorded for this clonotype. V gene TRBV29-1 combines with J gene TRBJ2-3; the D is unclear. Looked up from germline, CDR1 is SQVTM and CDR2 is ANQGSEA. The CDR3 sequence is 13 residues long. V was cut by 4 bases and J by 2 bases, with 10 bases left in between. The CDR3 bases are TGCAGCGTTGGTCCTCAGGCCACAGATACGCAGTATTTT. This gives the protein CSVGPQATDTQYF.

This clonotype is labeled medium-sized. The chain uses TRBV24-1 and TRBJ2-1; TRBD1 aligns across 9 bases. Trimming at V came to 7 bases and at J to 6 bases, leaving 9 bases not matched to a gene. This CDR3 contains 15 residues. Germline-derived CDR1 and CDR2 are KGHDR and SFDVKD. In nucleotides, the CDR3 is TGTGCCACCAGCGTTACAGGGGGCCTCGGCAATGAGCAGTTCTTC. The encoded protein is CATSVTGGLGNEQFF.

This clonotype was found a few times. CDR3 in DNA: TGCGCCAGCAGCCAAGGGGACTTAGCAATTTCACCCCTCCACTTT. Translation: CASSQGDLAISPLHF. The gene calls are TRBV4-1 and TRBJ1-6, with D tentatively TRBD1 (5 bases). This CDR3 spans 15 amino acids. V was clipped by 1 base and J by 9 bases, with 13 bases between them. Germline CDR1 and CDR2: MGHRA and YSYEKL.

The chain couples TRBV6-4 to TRBJ2-3; 10 bases are a match to TRBD1. The CDR3 runs 14 residues. Trimming cost V 2 bases and J 4 bases; bases outside gene matches: 0. Per the germline V gene, CDR1 is MRHNA and CDR2 is SNTAGT. The CDR3 region is CASSDGTGADTQYF. As DNA, the CDR3 is TGTGCCAGCAGTGACGGGACAGGGGCAGATACGCAGTATTTT.

The chain is built from TRBV27 and TRBJ2-2; 7 nucleotides agree with TRBD1. The V and J ends lost 6 bases and 6 bases, in that order; junction bases with no gene match: 7. Germline V gene sequence: CDR1 MNHEY, CDR2 SMNVEV (reference sequence). This CDR3 is built from 14 residues. For the CDR3, the DNA is TGTGCCAGCAGCCGACAGGGTAGCCCCGGGGAGCTGTTTTTT. As protein: CASSRQGSPGELFF.

The chain recombines TRBV12-3 or TRBV12-4 with TRBJ2-2; D perhaps matches TRBD2 (6 bases). The CDR3 is made up of 16 amino acids. The V gene lost 8 bases and the J gene lost 6 bases, with 22 bases spanning the gap. CDR3 loop: CASGPWTGGSPGELFF. The CDR3 nucleotides read TGTGCCAGCGGCCCATGGACCGGGGGAAGTCCCGGGGAGCTGTTTTTT.